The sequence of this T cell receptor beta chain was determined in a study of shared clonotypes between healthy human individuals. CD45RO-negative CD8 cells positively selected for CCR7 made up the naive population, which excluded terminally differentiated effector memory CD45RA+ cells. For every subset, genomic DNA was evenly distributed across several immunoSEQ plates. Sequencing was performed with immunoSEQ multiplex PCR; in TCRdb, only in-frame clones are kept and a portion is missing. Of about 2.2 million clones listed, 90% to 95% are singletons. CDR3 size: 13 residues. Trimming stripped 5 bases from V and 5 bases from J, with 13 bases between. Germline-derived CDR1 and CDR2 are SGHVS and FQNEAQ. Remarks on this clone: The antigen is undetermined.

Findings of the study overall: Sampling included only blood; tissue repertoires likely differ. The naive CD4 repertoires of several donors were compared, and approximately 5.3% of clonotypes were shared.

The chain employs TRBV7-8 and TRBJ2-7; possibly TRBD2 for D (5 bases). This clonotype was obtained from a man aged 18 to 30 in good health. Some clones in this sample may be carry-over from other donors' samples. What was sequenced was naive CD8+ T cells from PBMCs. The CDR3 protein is CASSPGIWDEQYF. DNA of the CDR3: TGTGCCAGCAGCCCCGGGATCTGGGACGAGCAGTACTTC.